A selection of T cell receptor beta chains follows, all from one sample in a study of liver allograft versus peripheral blood T cells. TCRdb analysed the reads with MiXCR anew, one entry per CDR3 protein. The sample comprises over 650 distinct CDR3 sequences, approximately 14% of which are singletons, and 35% to 50% rests with the top ten. The receptors come from a human patient who had a liver transplant. Some T cells may be graft donor cells. The CDR3 runs from the conserved cysteine through the conserved F or W. D genes are given only for firm matches. Part of the rows lack a size; the others show once, few, many or a class for expanded clones.

D	size	V	J	DNA	CDR3
-	medium-sized	TRBV9	TRBJ1-2	TGTGCCAGCAGACAAACGGGTGGCTACACCTTC	CASRQTGGYTF
TRBD2	medium-sized	TRBV6-5	TRBJ2-1	TGTGCCAGCAGTTACTCCCTCGGGAGGGAGCAGTTCTTC	CASSYSLGREQFF
-	medium-sized	TRBV6-2/TRBV6-3	TRBJ1-1	TGTGCCAGCAGTCCCCTGGAGAACACTGAAGCTTTCTTT	CASSPLENTEAFF
-	medium-sized	TRBV7-9	TRBJ2-2	TGTGCCAGCAGCCCCTCCCGGGACGCGAACACCGGGGAGCTGTTTTTT	CASSPSRDANTGELFF
-	medium-sized	TRBV14	TRBJ2-7	TGTGCCAGCAGCCAAGCGTTCTTTCCCGACTACGAGCAGTACTTC	CASSQAFFPDYEQYF
-	medium-sized	TRBV9	TRBJ1-4	TGTGCCAGCAGCCCCTGGGACACCGGAGGAGCTAATGAAAAACTGTTTTTT	CASSPWDTGGANEKLFF
-	large	TRBV27	TRBJ1-4	TGTGCCAGCAGTTTGCTGGGCAGGGGTGGTGAAAAACTGTTTTTT	CASSLLGRGGEKLFF
-	medium-sized	TRBV5-6	TRBJ1-5	TGTGCCAGCAGCTTGGAGGGCGGCTATAGCAATCAGCCCCAGCATTTT	CASSLEGGYSNQPQHF
TRBD2	medium-sized	TRBV6-1	TRBJ2-5	TGTGCCAGCAGTGAAGCGCAGGGACTAGCGGGGGGAGAGACCCAGTACTTC	CASSEAQGLAGGETQYF
-	large	TRBV27	TRBJ2-2	TGTGCCAGCAGTTGGCGAGCCGGGGAGCTGTTTTTT	CASSWRAGELFF
-	large	TRBV24-1	TRBJ1-5	TGTGCCACCAGTGATTTTCAAGGCAATCAGCCCCAGCATTTT	CATSDFQGNQPQHF
-	medium-sized	TRBV6-5	TRBJ2-1	TGTGCCAGCAGTCGACGAGAGTCCTACAATGAGCAGTTCTTC	CASSRRESYNEQFF
-	large	TRBV5-6	TRBJ1-4	TGTGCCAGCAGCTTGAGTTTCGGGGCCTCGGGTAATGAAAAACTGTTTTTT	CASSLSFGASGNEKLFF
-	few	TRBV7-2	TRBJ2-7	TGTGCCAGCAGCTTAGCAACCCTCTACGAGCAGTACTTC	CASSLATLYEQYF
TRBD1	medium-sized	TRBV6-5	TRBJ2-1	TGTGCCAGCAGTTACACCCTACAGGGGGCAACCTACAATGAGCAGTTCTTC	CASSYTLQGATYNEQFF
-	-	TRBV3-1	TRBJ1-2	TGTGCCAGCAGTCCCGCCGGGACACGCGATGGCTACACCTTC	CASSPAGTRDGYTF
TRBD1	medium-sized	TRBV5-6	TRBJ2-7	TGTGCCAGCAGCTTCGGGACAGGGGTCGAGCAGTACTTC	CASSFGTGVEQYF
-	large	TRBV6-5	TRBJ1-2	TGTGCCAGCACCCAGGGCAGGGGCGATGGCTACACCTTC	CASTQGRGDGYTF
-	-	TRBV7-2	TRBJ2-3	TGTGCCAGCAGCTTAGGTGGGGGTCGCACAGATACGCAGTATTTT	CASSLGGGRTDTQYF
TRBD2	medium-sized	TRBV13	TRBJ2-1	TGTGCCAGCAGCAACCTAGCGGGAGGCTACAATGAGCAGTTCTTC	CASSNLAGGYNEQFF
TRBD1	large	TRBV6-5	TRBJ2-7	TGTGCCAGCAAATCGGGACAGAGGAGCTCCTACGAGCAGTACTTC	CASKSGQRSSYEQYF
-	medium-sized	TRBV11-2	TRBJ1-2	TGTGCCAGCAGCTTAGAGGCCAGCGGCATGGATGGCTACACCTTC	CASSLEASGMDGYTF
TRBD2	-	TRBV11-2	TRBJ2-1	TGTGCCAGCAGCTTCGGCGGGAGCTCCTACAATGAGCAGTTCTTC	CASSFGGSSYNEQFF
-	medium-sized	TRBV20-1	TRBJ2-7	TGCAGTGCTAGTCCGGGACTTACCTACGAGCAGTACTTC	CSASPGLTYEQYF
TRBD1	large	TRBV29-1	TRBJ1-2	TGCAGCGTTGATAGACAGGGGGGATGGTATGGCTACACCTTC	CSVDRQGGWYGYTF
-	large	TRBV13	TRBJ1-2	TGTGCCAGCAGTTACGGTTCTAACTATGGCTACACCTTC	CASSYGSNYGYTF
-	large	TRBV6-6	TRBJ1-1	TGTGCCAGCAGTTATATTCCAGGGGTGGTGGGCACTGAAGCTTTCTTT	CASSYIPGVVGTEAFF
-	large	TRBV24-1	TRBJ2-7	TGTGCCACCAGTGACCCGGACAGACATCCCTACGAGCAGTACTTC	CATSDPDRHPYEQYF
TRBD2	medium-sized	TRBV10-3	TRBJ2-2	TGTGCCATCAGAATCGGGGGGAGAATGACAGAGCTGTTTTTT	CAIRIGGRMTELFF
-	medium-sized	TRBV6-1	TRBJ1-2	TGTGCCAGCAGTGAACAGCCTGGCAGGGTCGTGCGGCGCTACACCTTC	CASSEQPGRVVRRYTF
TRBD1	large	TRBV10-3	TRBJ1-2	TGTGCCATCAGTGACCGGGACAGATATGGCTACACCTTC	CAISDRDRYGYTF
-	medium-sized	TRBV5-6	TRBJ2-1	TGTGCCAGCAGCTTGATGACTCCCCCCAATGAGCAGTTCTTC	CASSLMTPPNEQFF
-	once	TRBV2	TRBJ1-5	TGTGCCAGCAGTGAGTACAGGGAAGCTGGCAATCAGCCCCAGCATTTT	CASSEYREAGNQPQHF
TRBD1	medium-sized	TRBV20-1	TRBJ1-1	TGCAGTGCTAGACCAGGGGGGGCCACTGAAGCTTTCTTT	CSARPGGATEAFF
TRBD2	few	TRBV20-1	TRBJ2-5	TGCAGTGCTGAAGTGAGGCCCGGGGGGGCCGGAGAGACCCAGTACTTC	CSAEVRPGGAGETQYF
TRBD2	medium-sized	TRBV9	TRBJ2-1	TGTGCCAGCAGCACGGGGCTAGCGGGGCGCAATGAGCAGTTCTTC	CASSTGLAGRNEQFF
-	large	TRBV29-1	TRBJ2-7	TGCAGCGTTGAAGTTAGTAGGGGCTACGAGCAGTACTTC	CSVEVSRGYEQYF
-	large	TRBV7-2	TRBJ1-2	TGTGCCAGCAGCTTAGTTCTAGGGGATGTGCGAGGCTACACCTTC	CASSLVLGDVRGYTF
TRBD1	medium-sized	TRBV2	TRBJ2-3	TGTGCCAGCAGGGGGGACAGTTGGGCAGATACGCAGTATTTT	CASRGDSWADTQYF
-	medium-sized	TRBV6-2/TRBV6-3	TRBJ1-1	TGTGCCAGCAGTCGAACAGGGTACACTGAAGCTTTCTTT	CASSRTGYTEAFF
-	medium-sized	TRBV6-2/TRBV6-3	TRBJ2-1	TGTGCCAGCAGGGGAACAGGGCCGGATGAGCAGTTCTTC	CASRGTGPDEQFF
TRBD1	-	TRBV19	TRBJ1-2	TGTGCCAGTAGTTCCGGGACAGGGGGCGCTAACTATGGCTACACCTTC	CASSSGTGGANYGYTF
-	medium-sized	TRBV20-1	TRBJ1-1	TGCAGTGCTAGAGATTTCACAGCTGAGAACACTGAAGCTTTCTTT	CSARDFTAENTEAFF
TRBD1	few	TRBV27	TRBJ2-1	TGTGCCAGCAGGCGGACAGGGAATGAGCAGTTCTTC	CASRRTGNEQFF
-	large	TRBV6-1	TRBJ1-6	TGTGCCAGCAGTGAAGGGCAGCAAAGTTCACCCCTCCACTTT	CASSEGQQSSPLHF
-	large	TRBV6-5	TRBJ1-2	TGTGCCAGCAGTTACTCGTTATCTGACTATGGCTACACCTTC	CASSYSLSDYGYTF
-	-	TRBV18	TRBJ1-5	TGTGCCAGCTCTTCTGAGAGGGGAGGCAATCAGCCCCAGCATTTT	CASSSERGGNQPQHF
-	large	TRBV6-6	TRBJ1-2	TGTGCCAGCACTCAGGGGTATGGCTACACCTTC	CASTQGYGYTF
TRBD1	-	TRBV6-5	TRBJ2-5	TGTGCCAGCAGTTTGGGTTCAGGGGGCGAAGAGGCCCAGTACTTC	CASSLGSGGEEAQYF
-	medium-sized	TRBV10-3	TRBJ1-2	TGTGCCATCCAGGGGTCCGGGTATGGCTACACCTTC	CAIQGSGYGYTF